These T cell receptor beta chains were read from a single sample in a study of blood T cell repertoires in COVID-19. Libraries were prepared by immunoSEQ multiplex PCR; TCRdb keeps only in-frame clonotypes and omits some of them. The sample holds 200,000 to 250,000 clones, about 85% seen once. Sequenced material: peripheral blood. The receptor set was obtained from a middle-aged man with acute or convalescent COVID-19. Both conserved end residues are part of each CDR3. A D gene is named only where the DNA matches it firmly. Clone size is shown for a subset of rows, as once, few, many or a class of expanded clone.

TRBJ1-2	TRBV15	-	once	TGTGCCACCAGCAGAGATCTTTCATCAGGGCTTAACTATGGCTACACCTTC	CATSRDLSSGLNYGYTF
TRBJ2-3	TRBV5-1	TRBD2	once	TGCGCCAGCAGCTTGTTAGCGGGGGATACAGATACGCAGTATTTT	CASSLLAGDTDTQYF
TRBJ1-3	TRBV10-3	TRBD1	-	TGTGCCACCCTTTTGGGACAGATGCCTGGAAACACCATATATTTT	CATLLGQMPGNTIYF
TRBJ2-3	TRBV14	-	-	TGTGCCAGCAGCCACGCCAGGGACTCCACAGATACGCAGTATTTT	CASSHARDSTDTQYF
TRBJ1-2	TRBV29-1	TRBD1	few	TGCAGCGTTCCGGACAGGGGTGGCTACACCTTC	CSVPDRGGYTF
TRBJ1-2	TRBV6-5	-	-	TGTGCCAGCATGGGGAGTCTAGGGTATGGCTACACCTTC	CASMGSLGYGYTF
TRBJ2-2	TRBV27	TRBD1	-	TGTGCCAGCAGTTTTGGACCGGGACAGGGGCCGTTCGCGAACACCGGGGAGCTGTTTTTT	CASSFGPGQGPFANTGELFF
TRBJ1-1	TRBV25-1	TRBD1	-	TGTGCCAGCAGTGATCCGACAGGGGGCGAAACTGAAGCTTTCTTT	CASSDPTGGETEAFF
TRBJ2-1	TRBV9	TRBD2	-	TGTGCCAGCAGCGTAAGTCTAGCGGGGTTCAATGAGCAGTTCTTC	CASSVSLAGFNEQFF
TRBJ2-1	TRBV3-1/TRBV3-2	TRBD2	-	TGTGCCAGCAGCCAAGTTGGCGGGGGGGCCGATGAGCAGTTCTTC	CASSQVGGGADEQFF
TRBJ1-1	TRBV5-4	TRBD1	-	TGTGCCAGCAGCTTGGAAGGACAGGGTAAGACTGAAGCTTTCTTT	CASSLEGQGKTEAFF
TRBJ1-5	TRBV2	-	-	TGTGCCAGCAGGGACAGTCTAAGCAATCAGCCCCAGCATTTT	CASRDSLSNQPQHF
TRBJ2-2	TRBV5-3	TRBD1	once	TGTGCCAGAAGCACAATTCCCGGGACAGAGAACACCGGGGAGCTGTTTTTT	CARSTIPGTENTGELFF
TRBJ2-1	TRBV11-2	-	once	TGTGCCAGCAGCATGGGGTTGGGGGGAGGCGAAGAGCAGTTCTTC	CASSMGLGGGEEQFF
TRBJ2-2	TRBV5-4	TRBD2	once	TGTGCCAGCACAACCGGGACTAGAGGCGGGGAGCTGTTTTTT	CASTTGTRGGELFF
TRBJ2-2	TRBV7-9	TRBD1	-	TGTGCCAGCAGCTTAGTGACAGGGGGTCCCGGGGAGCTGTTTTTT	CASSLVTGGPGELFF
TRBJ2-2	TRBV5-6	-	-	TGTGCCAGCAGCTTGGGGACACCGAACACCGGGGAGCTGTTTTTT	CASSLGTPNTGELFF